This T cell receptor (beta chain) comes out of a study of shared clonotypes between healthy human individuals. The CDR3 length is 12 residues. The V gene's germline CDR1 is SNHLY and CDR2 FYNNEI. V lost 0 bases to trimming and J lost 5 bases, with 3 bases between them. HIV-negative, healthy adults without recent acute infections or vaccinations were the donors. Unsorted samples drew genomic DNA from tens of millions of PBMCs. It was across several immunoSEQ plates that each subset's genomic DNA was evenly split. The table came from immunoSEQ multiplex PCR; TCRdb's copy has only in-frame clones and leaves some out. The data show about 490,000 clones, approximately 79% seen once.

V gene TRBV2 combines with J gene TRBJ2-3, with D uncertain. The receptor's source is a woman between 40 and 50 years old in good health. Some clones in this sample may be carry-over from other donors' samples. Source material: PBMCs. Here the CDR3 reads CASSEAKDTQYF. DNA for the CDR3: TGTGCCAGCAGTGAAGCGAAAGATACGCAGTATTTT.